This T cell receptor (beta chain) emerged from a study of T cells after yellow fever vaccination. Study outcomes and limitations: Subsequent to the booster, the majority of primary-vaccination clones reappeared (approximately 95% CD4, 88% CD8). Within FACS-sorted repertoires, abundant clonotypes contaminating from the bulk population could be present.

TCRdb processed the 5' RACE reads anew with MiXCR; each CDR3 protein has one entry. The sample carries some 120,000 distinct CDR3 sequences, 15% recorded once. The V gene's germline CDR1 is MGHRA and CDR2 YSYEKL. The CDR3 spans 16 residues. Trimming at V came to 2 bases and at J to 5 bases, leaving 9 bases not matched to a gene. There are many counts of this clonotype. As yet, its antigen is unknown. V is TRBV4-1 and J is TRBJ2-3; 8 positions agree with TRBD2. Sequencing was performed on CD8+ T cells sorted from PBMCs, taken 5 days after the yellow fever booster vaccination. The TCR was taken from a man between 18 and 35 years old who received the YFV17D yellow fever vaccine. DNA of the CDR3: TGCGCCAGCAGCCAACCACTCGGGGGGGTAAGAGATACGCAGTATTTT. It translates to CASSQPLGGVRDTQYF.